This T cell receptor (beta chain) was found in a study of human T cells and chemical hapten exposure. At the level of the study: Readings were taken at 6 days from patch tests that had applied 0.01% DPC to the upper back. How much TCR each sample yielded varied, mostly because pooled library volumes differed slightly.

Study-wide findings and caveats: Sensitization with DPC brought no change to TCRs above 1 in 1000 in frequency.

As for time point: pre-sensitization, week 0. Treatment noted: therapeutic diphenylcyclopropenone sensitization with weekly scalp DPC. Unseparated into fractions, whole blood served as the source from which total RNA was extracted. TCRdb called the RACE reads again in MiXCR, with one record for every CDR3 protein. Of under 300,000 distinct CDR3 sequences in the sample, over 8% were seen once. As for this clonotype: Its antigen is still unknown.

The CDR3 is made up of 16 amino acids. Germline V gene lookup returns CDR1 SNHLY and CDR2 FYNNEI. V trimming: 6 bases; J trimming: 0 bases; junction bases outside the gene matches: 7. The sample consisted of whole blood, taken in connection with sensitization to the hapten diphenylcyclopropenone (DPC). The TCR sequence derives from a woman aged 40 to 50 with alopecia areata. Some clones in this sample may be carry-over from other donors' samples. The chain combines TRBV2 with TRBJ2-1; TRBD1 aligns across 8 bases. CDR3 residues: CASSSRQGSSYNEQFF. The CDR3 bases are TGTGCCAGCAGCAGCAGACAGGGGAGCTCCTACAATGAGCAGTTCTTC.